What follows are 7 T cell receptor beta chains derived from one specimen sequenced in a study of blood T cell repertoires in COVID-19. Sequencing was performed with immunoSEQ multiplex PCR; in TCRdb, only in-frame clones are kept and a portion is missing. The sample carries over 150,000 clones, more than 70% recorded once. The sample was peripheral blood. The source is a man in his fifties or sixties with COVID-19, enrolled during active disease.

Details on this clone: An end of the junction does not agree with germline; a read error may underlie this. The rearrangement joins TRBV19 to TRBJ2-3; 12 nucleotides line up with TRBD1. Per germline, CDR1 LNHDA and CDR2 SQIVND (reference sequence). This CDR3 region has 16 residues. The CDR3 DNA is TGTGCCAGTAAGAGCTCCGGGACAGGGGGCACTGATACGCAGTATTTT. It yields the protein CASKSSGTGGTDTQYF.

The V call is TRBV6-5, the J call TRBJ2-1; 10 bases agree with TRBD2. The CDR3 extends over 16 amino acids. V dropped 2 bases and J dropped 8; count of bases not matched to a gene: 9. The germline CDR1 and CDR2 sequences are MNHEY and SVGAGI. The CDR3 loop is CASSYAASGSKYEQFF. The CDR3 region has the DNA TGTGCCAGCAGTTACGCGGCTAGCGGGAGTAAGTATGAGCAGTTCTTC.

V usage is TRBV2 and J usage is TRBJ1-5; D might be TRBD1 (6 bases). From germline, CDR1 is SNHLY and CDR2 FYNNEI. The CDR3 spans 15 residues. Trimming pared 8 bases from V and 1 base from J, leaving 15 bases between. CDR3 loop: CASGAGAASNQPQHF. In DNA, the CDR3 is TGTGCCAGCGGGGCAGGGGCGGCGAGCAATCAGCCCCAGCATTTT.

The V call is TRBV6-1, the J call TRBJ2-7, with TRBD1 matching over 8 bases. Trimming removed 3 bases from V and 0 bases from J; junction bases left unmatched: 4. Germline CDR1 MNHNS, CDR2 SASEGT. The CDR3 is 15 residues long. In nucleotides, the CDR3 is TGTGCCAGCAGTGAGCTGGGACAGGTCTCCTACGAGCAGTACTTC. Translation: CASSELGQVSYEQYF.

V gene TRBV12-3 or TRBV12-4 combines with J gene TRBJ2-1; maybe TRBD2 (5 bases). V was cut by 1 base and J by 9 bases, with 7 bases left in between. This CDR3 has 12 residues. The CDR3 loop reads CASSLEEVEQFF. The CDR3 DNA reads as TGTGCCAGCAGTTTAGAGGAGGTTGAGCAGTTCTTC.

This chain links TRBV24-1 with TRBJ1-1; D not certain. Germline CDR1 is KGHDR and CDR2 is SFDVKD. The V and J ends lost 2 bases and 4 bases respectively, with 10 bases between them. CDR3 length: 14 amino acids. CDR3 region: CATSDSLSSTEAFF. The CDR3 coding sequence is TGTGCCACCAGTGATTCCCTATCTAGCACTGAAGCTTTCTTT.

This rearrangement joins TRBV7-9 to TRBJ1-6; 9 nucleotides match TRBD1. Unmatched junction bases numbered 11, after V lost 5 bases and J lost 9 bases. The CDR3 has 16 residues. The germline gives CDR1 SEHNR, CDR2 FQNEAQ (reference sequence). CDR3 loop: CASSKTLGQGTSPLHF. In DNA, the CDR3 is TGTGCCAGCAGCAAAACCCTGGGACAGGGCACTTCACCCCTCCACTTT.